Listed here is a single TCR beta chain. The CDR3 extends over 11 amino acids. Germline CDR1 and CDR2: ENHRY and SYGVKD. With 0 bases removed from V and 5 bases from J, the gap between germline ends came to 2 bases. The source of the sample is a study of T cell changes during pregnancy in multiple sclerosis. TCRdb's copy holds only in-frame clones and misses some; the assay was immunoSEQ multiplex PCR. In the table there are about 110,000 clones, around nine tenths of which are singletons. This rearrangement joins TRBV10-3 to TRBJ2-7; D not resolved. This sample comprised peripheral blood, obtained in the third trimester of pregnancy. The origin of this receptor is a female donor with multiple sclerosis, enrolled in a pregnancy study. CDR3 coding DNA: TGTGCCATCAGTGAGTCTAACGAGCAGTACTTC. It yields the protein CAISESNEQYF.